The 8 T cell receptor beta chains listed next were all sequenced from one sample in a study of CD8 T cells in ankylosing spondylitis. Each CDR3 protein is one row after TCRdb ran MiXCR on the 5' RACE reads. The sample yields about 220,000 distinct CDR3 sequences, around 24% seen once. The sample was blood, either unsorted or a sorted T cell fraction (not recorded which). The source of these receptors is a male donor with ankylosing spondylitis or in good health (not recorded which).

The chain recombines TRBV10-3 with TRBJ2-3; D may be TRBD2 (7 bases). The V gene lost 2 bases and the J gene lost 4 bases, with 19 bases spanning the gap. The CDR3 is made up of 17 amino acids. CDR1 is ENHRY and CDR2 is SYGVKD in the germline V gene. The CDR3 region is CAISEPLGGADPDTQYF. CDR3 nucleotide sequence: TGTGCCATCAGTGAGCCTTTAGGGGGGGCCGACCCAGATACGCAGTATTTT.

V is TRBV20-1 and J is TRBJ1-2; TRBD1 agrees at 11 bases. Germline V CDR1 and CDR2: DFQATT, SNEGSKA (reference sequence). There are 13 residues in the CDR3. The V gene end was trimmed by 1 base and the J gene end by 9 bases; junction bases not matched to a gene: 4. The CDR3 nucleotides are TGCAGTGCTAGAGCGGGGACAGGGGGTAGCTACACCTTC. Translating it yields CSARAGTGGSYTF.

This clonotype was counted ten times or more. The chain couples TRBV4-2 to TRBJ2-2, with 9 bases lining up with TRBD2. Germline loops: CDR1 LGHNA, CDR2 YNFKEQ. There are 19 residues in the CDR3. Trimming removed 0 bases from V and 0 bases from J; junction bases left unmatched: 8. CDR3 coding DNA: TGTGCCAGCAGCCAAGAACCTAGCGGGAATATCGCGAACACCGGGGAGCTGTTTTTT. It is translated as CASSQEPSGNIANTGELFF.

This clonotype was found a few times. V gene TRBV5-1 combines with J gene TRBJ2-7; unclear D gene. This CDR3 comprises 12 residues. The germline V gene encodes CDR1 SGHRS and CDR2 YFSETQ. V lost 4 bases and J 5 bases, leaving 10 bases between the germline ends. This CDR3 is CASSLRPDEQYF. CDR3 bases: TGCGCCAGCAGCCTACGTCCGGACGAGCAGTACTTC. The full variable domain, rest sourced from reference TRBV5-1 and TRBJ2-7, is KAGVTQTPRYLIKTRGQQVTLSCSPISGHRSVSWYQQTPGQGLQFLFEYFSETQRNKGNFPGRFSGRQFSNSRSEMNVSTLELGDSALYLCASSLRPDEQYFGPGTRLTVT.

This clonotype was seen repeatedly, ten times or more. V usage is TRBV7-8 and J usage is TRBJ2-5, with unresolved D. The CDR3 has 16 amino acids. The germline V and J ends were trimmed by 6 bases and 2 bases, with 19 bases remaining between them. CDR1 is SGHVS and CDR2 is FQNEAQ in the germline V gene. The CDR3 sequence: CASSLFAGLVQETQYF. The CDR3 DNA is TGTGCCAGCAGTCTCTTTGCTGGCCTAGTTCAAGAGACCCAGTACTTC.

This clonotype was found many times. The gene calls are TRBV29-1 and TRBJ2-1; 9 bases are shared with TRBD2. V lost 4 bases, J lost 7 bases, and 14 bases stayed unmatched. CDR1 is SQVTM, CDR2 ANQGSEA, per germline. This CDR3 spans 16 amino acids. The CDR3 is CSVAGGAGGTTNEQFF. The CDR3 region has the DNA TGCAGCGTTGCCGGTGGAGCGGGAGGTACCACAAATGAGCAGTTCTTC.

Regarding this clonotype: This may be a read error, as it is one base from a much larger clone. This chain uses TRBV5-1 with TRBJ2-5; 9 positions agree with TRBD1. Germline lookup yields CDR1 SGHRS and CDR2 YFSETQ. V gave up 4 bases and J gave up 3 bases; unmatched junction bases: 4. This CDR3 comprises 14 residues. CDR3 protein: CASSIGQGKETQYF. The CDR3 coding sequence is TGCGCCAGCAGCATTGGACAGGGGAAAGAGACCCAGTACTTC.

This clonotype was observed at least ten times. The chain links TRBV6-5 to TRBJ1-1; D remains unclear. Germline CDR1 is MNHEY and CDR2 is SVGAGI. The germline V and J ends were trimmed by 2 bases and 6 bases, with 13 bases remaining between them. This CDR3 is built from 14 residues. CDR3 sequence reads: CASSYQPWFAEAFF. The DNA of the CDR3 is TGTGCCAGCAGTTACCAACCCTGGTTCGCTGAAGCTTTCTTT.